One sample yielded the 25 T cell receptor beta chains listed below, sequenced in a study of blood T cells in healthy people across ages. A J-beta primer mix and a sample-barcoded 5' primer were used in a second PCR of about 7 to 12 cycles. MiXCR, run by TCRdb on the 5' RACE reads, gives a single entry per CDR3 protein. The data contain fewer than 800,000 distinct CDR3 sequences, roughly 30% of them singletons. The sequencing sample was made of blood. The receptors derive from an elderly woman in good health.

About this clonotype: This may be a read error: a much more frequent sequence differs by one nucleotide. Because it lacks the conserved phenylalanine or tryptophan at the end, this CDR3 is likely a read error. The limits of the CDR3 on the DNA are not certain, so only TCRdb's listed CDR3 is given. The chain joins TRBV7-8 to TRBJ2-7. Looked up from germline, CDR1 is SGHVS and CDR2 is FQNEAQ. The CDR3 sequence runs 11 residues, both termini included. CDR3: CASSLNSDEYL.

At least ten counts were recorded for this clonotype. The chain joins TRBV6-1 to TRBJ1-2, with 7 positions matching TRBD1. This CDR3 has 19 amino acids. V was clipped by 0 bases and J by 2 bases; unmatched bases: 15. Germline loops: CDR1 MNHNS, CDR2 SASEGT. CDR3 coding DNA: TGTGCCAGCAGTGAAGCTGCAGGGGGGTCCCCCGGATTGAACTATGGCTACACCTTC. Its translation is CASSEAAGGSPGLNYGYTF.

A note on this clonotype: Here the CDR3 omits its conserved ending phenylalanine or tryptophan, so a read error is the likely source. This chain joins TRBV12-3 or TRBV12-4 and TRBJ2-2; D could derive from TRBD1 or TRBD2 (5 bases each). The CDR3 consists of 16 residues. Trimming took 4 bases from V and 4 from J, leaving 16 bases between them. DNA of the CDR3: TGTGCCAGCAGTTCCCTCCCGGCAGGGACCACCGGGGAGCTGTTTTTG. This encodes CASSSLPAGTTGELFL.

The table lists this clonotype with a few counts. The J gene is TRBJ1-1, the V gene TRBV28; D not resolved. Germline CDR1 MDHEN, CDR2 SYDVKM. Trimming removed 8 bases from V and 10 bases from J, with 17 bases in between. CDR3 length: 12 amino acids. CDR3 nucleotide sequence: TGTGCCAGCTTTATTTTGGGTTCGGGAGCTTTCTTT. Protein: CASFILGSGAFF.

Ten or more counts support this clonotype. An end of the junction does not agree with germline; a read error may underlie this. The chain employs TRBV7-7 and TRBJ2-1, with TRBD1 matching 10 bases. Germline CDR1 reads SSHAT; CDR2 reads FNYEAQ (reference sequence). The CDR3 runs to 15 residues. The CDR3 DNA follows: TGTGCTAGCAGCAGAGGACAGGGGGTTGTGAATGAGCAGTTCTTC. Its translation is CASSRGQGVVNEQFF.

This clonotype was picked up many times. J is TRBJ1-1 and V is TRBV7-9; D might be TRBD1 (5 bases). The CDR3 has 12 amino acids. Per the germline V gene, CDR1 is SEHNR and CDR2 is FQNEAQ (reference sequence). Trimming stripped 5 bases from V and 11 bases from J, with 15 bases between. CDR3 loop: CASSPTGLDAFF. CDR3 nucleotides: TGTGCCAGCAGCCCCACGGGGCTGGATGCTTTCTTT.

This clonotype turned up a few times. A much larger clone differs by one base, so this may be a read error. This chain connects TRBV9 to TRBJ2-5; the D gene is possibly TRBD2 (5 bases). The assigned J gene may be wrong: the sequence end matches TRBJ2-7 better. The germline V gene encodes CDR1 SGDLS and CDR2 YYNGEE. This CDR3 has 14 residues. The CDR3 nucleotides read TGTGCCAGCAGCACGGCCCTAACTAGTGCCGAGCAGTACTTC. It translates to CASSTALTSAEQYF.

This clonotype was found a few times. The chain uses TRBV30 and TRBJ2-1; either TRBD1 or TRBD2 may supply D (5 bases each). This CDR3 region has 14 residues. The V gene's germline CDR1 is GTSNPN and CDR2 SVGIG (reference sequence). The V end lost 2 bases, the J end lost 10 bases, and 18 bases lay between the germline ends. Here the CDR3 DNA reads TGTGCCTGGAGTCCACGGGGCGTTCAGGGCGAGCAGTTCTTC. Protein product: CAWSPRGVQGEQFF.

This clonotype was seen repeatedly, ten times or more. This chain connects TRBV7-2 to TRBJ1-4; D perhaps matches TRBD1 (5 bases). Looked up from germline, CDR1 is SGHTA and CDR2 is FQGNSA. This CDR3 contains 14 residues. V was clipped by 2 bases and J by 6 bases, with 10 bases between them. The CDR3 DNA follows: TGTGCCAGCAGCTTATGGGGGATGGATGAAAAACTGTTTTTT. This sequence encodes CASSLWGMDEKLFF.

This clonotype was observed a handful of times. CDR3 residues: CASSPHFGTRTGELFF. The CDR3 bases are TGCGCCAGCAGCCCCCATTTCGGGACGCGCACCGGGGAGCTGTTTTTT. This chain uses TRBV4-3 with TRBJ2-2; perhaps D is TRBD1 or TRBD2 (5 bases each). With 4 bases removed from V and 4 bases from J, the gap between germline ends came to 16 bases. Looked up from germline, CDR1 is LGHNA and CDR2 is YSLEER. The CDR3 is 16 amino acids.

This clonotype was picked up many times. The rearrangement uses TRBV11-2 and TRBJ2-3; D is ambiguous. V was trimmed by 2 bases and J by 0 bases, leaving 9 bases between them. The germline V gene encodes CDR1 SGHAT and CDR2 FQNNGV. CDR3 length equals 15 residues. This CDR3 is CASSLRAASTDTQYF. CDR3 DNA: TGTGCCAGCAGCTTACGGGCAGCTAGCACAGATACGCAGTATTTT.

There are many counts of this clonotype. This chain connects TRBV20-1 to TRBJ2-5; D ambiguous. Per germline, CDR1 DFQATT and CDR2 SNEGSKA (reference sequence). The CDR3 totals 12 residues. V dropped 6 bases and J dropped 5 bases, with 13 bases sitting between them. The CDR3 DNA sequence: TGCAGTGCAAAGAAGGTTAGCGAGACCCAGTACTTC. Amino acids: CSAKKVSETQYF.

This rearrangement joins TRBV5-8 to TRBJ2-5, with TRBD1 as a possible D gene (5 bases). Trimming removed 3 bases from V and 0 bases from J, with 12 bases in between. The germline V gene has CDR1 SGHTS and CDR2 YDEGEE. This CDR3 has 15 amino acids. CDR3 sequence reads: CASSYRTPYQETQYF. CDR3 bases: TGTGCCAGCAGCTACAGGACACCTTACCAAGAGACCCAGTACTTC.

This clonotype was seen more than once but under ten times. Given a much more abundant clone one base away, this may be a read error. The V gene is TRBV6-1, the J gene TRBJ2-1; D tentatively reads TRBD1 or TRBD2 (5 bases each). V lost 8 bases and J lost 5, with 19 bases in between. The CDR3 is 15 residues long. In germline, CDR1 is MNHNS, CDR2 SASEGT. The CDR3 region is CASVWFGGTNNEQFF. The CDR3 nucleotides read TGTGCCAGCGTATGGTTTGGGGGTACCAACAATGAGCAGTTCTTC.

This clonotype has more than one count but fewer than ten. This could be a read error, since a much larger clone is one nucleotide away. The rearrangement uses TRBV3-1 and TRBJ2-5; 8 nucleotides align to TRBD2. Germline V CDR1 and CDR2: LGHDT, YNNKEL (reference sequence). V trimming: 3 bases; J trimming: 11 bases; junction bases outside the gene matches: 17. The CDR3 has 16 residues. The CDR3 DNA follows: TGTGCCAGCAGCCAGAATAACGGGGGGGCCGGGAATGAGCAGTACTTC. Translated, it gives CASSQNNGGAGNEQYF.

Many counts were recorded for this clonotype. The junction shows a germline mismatch at one end, possibly a read error. The chain has TRBV6-5 and TRBJ2-5, with D perhaps TRBD1 or TRBD2 (6 bases each). CDR1 and CDR2 (germline): MNHEY, SVGAGI. The CDR3 is made up of 15 amino acids. CDR3 residues: CVSSYGGGPLGTQYF. CDR3 DNA: TGTGTCAGCAGTTACGGTGGGGGGCCCTTAGGGACCCAGTACTTC.

This clonotype was found many times. V is TRBV9 and J is TRBJ2-3, with D unclear. Germline values: CDR1 SGDLS, CDR2 YYNGEE. This CDR3 region has 11 residues. The germline V and J ends were trimmed by 4 bases and 8 bases, with 8 bases remaining between them. CDR3 protein: CASSITATQYF. CDR3 nucleotide sequence: TGTGCCAGCAGCATAACGGCTACGCAGTATTTT.

The sample holds a few counts of this clonotype. The CDR3 DNA reads TGTGCCAGCAGCTTGTCGGGGCAGCCGATATATTTT. It specifies CASSLSGQPIYF. J is TRBJ1-3 and V is TRBV5-6, with TRBD1 as a possible D gene (5 bases). Germline V gene data show CDR1 as SGHDT and CDR2 as YYEEEE. The CDR3 length is 12 residues. Trimming cost V 1 base and J 13 bases, with 12 bases left between them.

The chain is built from TRBV20-1 and TRBJ2-1; the D gene is possibly TRBD1 (6 bases). CDR3 length: 12 amino acids. Germline loops: CDR1 DFQATT, CDR2 SNEGSKA (reference sequence). The germline V and J ends were trimmed by 4 bases and 14 bases, with 18 bases remaining between them. The CDR3 spells CSANTDRSRKFF. The CDR3 DNA follows: TGCAGTGCTAACACGGACAGAAGTAGGAAGTTCTTC.

This chain uses TRBV20-1 with TRBJ2-7; D gene ambiguous. CDR1 is DFQATT and CDR2 is SNEGSKA in the germline V gene (reference sequence). The V and J ends lost 4 bases and 10 bases respectively, with 26 bases between them. The CDR3 runs 15 residues. The chain's CDR3 is CSAKSHSPDSETQYF. The CDR3 DNA reads as TGCAGTGCTAAGTCACATAGCCCTGATTCCGAAACCCAGTACTTC.

V and J are TRBV4-1 and TRBJ2-3; D is uncertain. The CDR3 extends over 13 amino acids. The ends were cut back, 0 bases at V and 5 bases at J, with 6 bases in the middle. The germline CDR1 and CDR2 sequences are MGHRA and YSYEKL. The CDR3 is CASSQDPVDTQYF. CDR3 sequence (DNA): TGCGCCAGCAGCCAAGACCCTGTAGATACGCAGTATTTT.

The chain is built from TRBV7-2 and TRBJ2-2, with a weak D call TRBD2 (6 bases). CDR1 is SGHTA and CDR2 is FQGNSA in the germline V gene. The CDR3 consists of 15 residues. V lost 1 base and J lost 7, with 13 bases in between. CDR3 sequence reads: CASSLVSTEGGELFF. The CDR3 DNA is TGTGCCAGCAGCTTAGTTTCTACGGAGGGCGGGGAGCTGTTTTTT.

The V call is TRBV28, the J call TRBJ2-2, with TRBD1 matching 7 bases. This CDR3 is 15 amino acids long. Losses at the gene ends were 5 bases for V and 4 bases for J; bases not matched to a gene: 7. CDR1 and CDR2 from the germline V gene are MDHEN and SYDVKM. The CDR3 reads CASSTGTDLTGELFF. The CDR3 bases are TGTGCCAGCAGTACCGGGACAGACCTCACCGGGGAGCTGTTTTTT. Together with reference TRBV28 and TRBJ2-2, the CDR3 gives the full variable domain: DVKVTQSSRYLVKRTGEKVFLECVQDMDHENMFWYRQDPGLGLRLIYFSYDVKMKEKGDIPEGYSVSREKKERFSLILESASTNQTSMYLCASSTGTDLTGELFFGEGSRLTVL.

The rearrangement links TRBV5-6 to TRBJ2-4; 10 bases align to TRBD2. V dropped 4 bases and J dropped 1; count of bases not matched to a gene: 8. The CDR3 is 17 amino acids. Per the germline V gene, CDR1 is SGHDT and CDR2 is YYEEEE. The CDR3 DNA reads as TGTGCCAGCAGCCCTGTCCCTAGCGGGAGCGCCAAAAACATTCAGTACTTC. The encoded protein is CASSPVPSGSAKNIQYF. Drawing the rest from reference TRBV5-6 and TRBJ2-4, the complete variable domain is DAGVTQSPTHLIKTRGQQVTLRCSPKSGHDTVSWYQQALGQGPQFIFQYYEEEERQRGNFPDRFSGHQFPNYSSELNVNALLLGDSALYLCASSPVPSGSAKNIQYFGAGTRLSVL.

The chain links TRBV7-2 to TRBJ1-1, with D possibly matching TRBD1 (6 bases). Germline values: CDR1 SGHTA, CDR2 FQGNSA. Trimming took 5 bases from V and 1 from J, leaving 8 bases between them. The length of the CDR3 is 13 residues. CDR3 loop: CASSTGQNTEAFF. The CDR3 DNA reads TGTGCCAGCAGCACGGGACAGAACACTGAAGCTTTCTTT. The complete variable domain, with remaining parts taken from reference TRBV7-2 and TRBJ1-1, reads GAGVSQSPSNKVTEKGKDVELRCDPISGHTALYWYRQSLGQGLEFLIYFQGNSAPDKSGLPSDRFSAERTGGSVSTLTIQRTQQEDSAVYLCASSTGQNTEAFFGQGTRLTVV.